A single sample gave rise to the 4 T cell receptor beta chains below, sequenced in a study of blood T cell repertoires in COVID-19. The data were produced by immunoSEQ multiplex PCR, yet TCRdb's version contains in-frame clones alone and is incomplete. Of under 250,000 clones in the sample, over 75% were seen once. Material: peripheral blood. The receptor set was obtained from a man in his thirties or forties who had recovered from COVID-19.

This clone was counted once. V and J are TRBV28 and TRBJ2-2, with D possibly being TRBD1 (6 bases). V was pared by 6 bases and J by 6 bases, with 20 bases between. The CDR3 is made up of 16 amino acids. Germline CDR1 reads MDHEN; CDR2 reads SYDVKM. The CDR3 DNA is TGTGCCAGCAGCTCCTCCAGGGCAGGGGTGTCCGGGGAGCTGTTTTTT. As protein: CASSSSRAGVSGELFF.

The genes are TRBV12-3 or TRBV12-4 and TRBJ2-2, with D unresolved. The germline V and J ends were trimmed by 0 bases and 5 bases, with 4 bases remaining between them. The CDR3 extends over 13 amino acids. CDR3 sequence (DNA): TGTGCCAGCAGTTTAGCAATAACCGGGGAGCTGTTTTTT. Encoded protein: CASSLAITGELFF.

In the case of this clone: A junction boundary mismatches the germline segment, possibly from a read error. The DNA of the CDR3 is TGTGCCAGCAGCGAGGACAGGGAGTCGCTCTTC. This gives the protein CASSEDRESLF. The chain recombines TRBV7-9 with TRBJ2-1; the match to TRBD1 covers 8 bases. The CDR3 sequence is 11 residues long. The V gene's germline CDR1 is SEHNR and CDR2 FQNEAQ (reference sequence).

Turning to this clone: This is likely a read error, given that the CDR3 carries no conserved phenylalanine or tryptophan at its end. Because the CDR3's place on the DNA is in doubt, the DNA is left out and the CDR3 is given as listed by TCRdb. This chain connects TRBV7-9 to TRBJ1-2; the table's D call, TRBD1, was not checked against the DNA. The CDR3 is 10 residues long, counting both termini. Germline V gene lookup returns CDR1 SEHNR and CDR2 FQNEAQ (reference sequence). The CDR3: CASSLDSVGI.